A single sample is the source of the 22 T cell receptor beta chains below, sequenced in a study of cytomegalovirus exposure and HLA in healthy donors. The primer mix had 60 Vbeta and 13 Jbeta primers. Sequenced by immunoSEQ multiplex PCR; TCRdb stores in-frame clones only, minus some. The sample lists roughly 150,000 clones, 70% occurring once. Sequenced sample: PBMCs. These receptors all come from a man between 18 and 35 years old in good health and CMV-seropositive.

This sequence joins TRBV6-1 and TRBJ1-5, with TRBD1 matching 8 bases. This CDR3 comprises 15 residues. The germline V gene has CDR1 MNHNS and CDR2 SASEGT. V lost 4 bases and J lost 3; bases outside the gene matches: 5. For the CDR3, the DNA is TGTGCCAGCAGTGCCCAGACAGGGGTCAATCAGCCCCAGCATTTT. It specifies CASSAQTGVNQPQHF.

The chain carries TRBV7-3 and TRBJ2-2, with a tentative D call TRBD2 (6 bases). The CDR3 loop spans 15 amino acids. The germline V and J ends were trimmed by 5 bases and 4 bases, with 14 bases remaining between them. Germline values: CDR1 SGHTA, CDR2 FQGTGA. CDR3 in DNA: TGTGCCAGCAGCGTACTAGCCCCGGGCACCGGGGAGCTGTTTTTT. Translation gives CASSVLAPGTGELFF. The full variable domain, rest sourced from reference TRBV7-3 and TRBJ2-2, is GAGVSQTPSNKVTEKGKYVELRCDPISGHTALYWYRQSLGQGPEFLIYFQGTGAADDSGLPNDRFFAVRPEGSVSTLKIQRTERGDSAVYLCASSVLAPGTGELFFGEGSRLTVL.

V and J are TRBV28 and TRBJ1-1, with 8 bases lining up with TRBD1. This CDR3 has 15 residues. Germline values: CDR1 MDHEN, CDR2 SYDVKM. V was clipped by 6 bases and J by 1 base; unmatched bases: 7. The CDR3: CASRRQGISNTEAFF. CDR3 DNA sequence: TGTGCCAGCAGGCGACAGGGGATATCGAACACTGAAGCTTTCTTT.

The V and J genes are TRBV27 and TRBJ1-1; no clear D. CDR3 length equals 13 residues. Trimming pared 4 bases from V and 0 bases from J, leaving 6 bases between. Germline CDR1 and CDR2: MNHEY and SMNVEV (reference sequence). The DNA of the CDR3 is TGTGCCAGCAGTTCTCGGGTGAACACTGAAGCTTTCTTT. Its protein product is CASSSRVNTEAFF.

This clone was observed a handful of times. V usage is TRBV28 and J usage is TRBJ1-1, with 8 positions matching TRBD1. The V and J ends lost 4 bases and 2 bases, in that order; junction bases with no gene match: 3. The CDR3 is 14 amino acids. Germline loops: CDR1 MDHEN, CDR2 SYDVKM. CDR3 amino acids: CASSSDRENTEAFF. The CDR3 nucleotides read TGTGCCAGCAGTTCGGACAGGGAAAACACTGAAGCTTTCTTT.

J is TRBJ1-4 and V is TRBV28, with D possibly being TRBD1 (5 bases). CDR3 length: 17 residues. Trimming took 3 bases from V and 0 from J, leaving 14 bases between them. Germline lookup yields CDR1 MDHEN and CDR2 SYDVKM. The CDR3 sequence is CASSFWGTTATNEKLFF. Here the CDR3 DNA reads TGTGCCAGCAGTTTTTGGGGAACGACAGCAACTAATGAAAAACTGTTTTTT.

The chain has TRBV6-6 and TRBJ2-7; maybe TRBD2 (5 bases). Germline-derived CDR1 and CDR2 are MNHNY and SVGAGI (reference sequence). This CDR3 has 12 amino acids. The germline V and J ends were trimmed by 2 bases and 7 bases, with 9 bases remaining between them. CDR3 sequence reads: CASSYRGGEQYV. The CDR3 DNA reads TGTGCCAGCAGTTACCGGGGTGGGGAGCAGTACGTC.

The chain combines TRBV10-1 with TRBJ1-2, with 10 positions matching TRBD1. Trimming removed 6 bases from V and 4 bases from J; junction bases left unmatched: 2. The CDR3 has 13 residues. Germline CDR1 WNHNN, CDR2 SYGVQD (reference sequence). The CDR3 nucleotides are TGCGCCAGCAGGGGACAGGGGTCCTATGGCTACACCTTC. It specifies CASRGQGSYGYTF.

The rearrangement uses TRBV6-6 and TRBJ2-7, with D maybe TRBD1 (6 bases). This CDR3 contains 15 residues. CDR1 is MNHNY, CDR2 SVGAGI, per germline (reference sequence). V lost 2 bases, J lost 5 bases, and 16 bases lay in between. CDR3 region: CASSYKGESWNEQYV. DNA of the CDR3: TGTGCCAGCAGTTACAAGGGGGAGTCGTGGAACGAGCAGTACGTC.

CDR3 in DNA: TGCGCCAGCAGCTCGGCGGACAGAATCGGGTCACCCCTCCACTTT. It translates to CASSSADRIGSPLHF. V gene TRBV5-1 combines with J gene TRBJ1-6; TRBD1 is a possible D gene (6 bases). The CDR3 length is 15 residues. V was shortened by 3 bases and J by 10 bases, with 17 bases between the two germline ends. The V gene's germline CDR1 is SGHRS and CDR2 YFSETQ.

The J gene is TRBJ1-3, the V gene TRBV15; tentative D call: TRBD1 (6 bases). The CDR3 sequence is 15 residues long. The V and J ends lost 1 base and 6 bases respectively, with 13 bases between them. CDR1 and CDR2 from the germline V gene are LNHNV and YYDKDF (reference sequence). The CDR3: CATSRVGQLQNTIYF. CDR3 sequence (DNA): TGTGCCACCAGCAGAGTGGGACAACTACAAAACACCATATATTTT.

This clone has only a few counts. The chain employs TRBV6-5 and TRBJ1-1; D possibly corresponds to TRBD1 (6 bases). The CDR3 is made up of 13 amino acids. V was shortened by 4 bases and J by 1 base, with 7 bases between the two germline ends. Germline V CDR1 and CDR2: MNHEY, SVGAGI. In DNA form, the CDR3 reads TGTGCCAGCAGTTGGGGACAGAACACTGAAGCTTTCTTT. Its translation: CASSWGQNTEAFF.

This clone occurred once. The CDR3 reads CASGPDTDNYGYTF. In nucleotides, the CDR3 is TGTGCTAGTGGTCCGGACACGGATAACTATGGCTACACCTTC. The chain is built from TRBV12-5 and TRBJ1-2, with a tentative D call TRBD1 (5 bases). V was cut by 5 bases and J by 1 base, with 11 bases left in between. CDR1 LGHNT and CDR2 FRNRAP come from the germline V gene. This CDR3 has 14 residues.

The chain carries TRBV11-3 and TRBJ2-5, with a tentative D call TRBD2 (5 bases). Between the trimmed V and J ends, which lost 4 bases and 5 bases, there was a span of 11 bases. From germline, CDR1 is SGHNT and CDR2 YENEEA. The length of the CDR3 is 13 residues. The CDR3 reads CASSSTRVETQYF. CDR3 sequence (DNA): TGTGCCAGCAGCTCAACTAGGGTGGAGACCCAGTACTTC.

The DNA of the CDR3 is TGCGCCAGCTTGGGGCCGAGCTCCTACAATGAGCAGTTCTTC. It yields the protein CASLGPSSYNEQFF. This chain joins TRBV5-1 and TRBJ2-1, with D maybe TRBD1 (5 bases). CDR1 and CDR2 from the germline V gene are SGHRS and YFSETQ. The CDR3 has 14 residues. Trimming shortened V by 7 bases and J by 0 bases, and 11 bases separated the two germline ends.

The chain couples TRBV16 to TRBJ2-5, with 7 bases aligning to TRBD1. CDR3 length: 17 residues. Germline lookup yields CDR1 KGHSY and CDR2 FQNENV. V shed 2 bases, J shed 0 bases, and the junction held 9 bases outside the gene matches. The CDR3 here is CASSQGATGTDQETQYF. The CDR3 bases are TGTGCCAGCAGCCAAGGGGCTACCGGGACAGACCAAGAGACCCAGTACTTC.

V is TRBV19 and J is TRBJ1-1; a weak D match, TRBD1 (5 bases). This CDR3 contains 14 residues. The germline V gene encodes CDR1 LNHDA and CDR2 SQIVND (reference sequence). Trimming left V 7 bases short and J 4 bases short, with 16 bases between. CDR3 bases: TGTGCCAGTACCCCCCCCCGCGGGGCCACTGAAGCTTTCTTT. Translating gives CASTPPRGATEAFF.

The J gene is TRBJ1-4, the V gene TRBV30; 7 bases are a match to TRBD1. This CDR3 comprises 13 residues. Germline lookup yields CDR1 GTSNPN and CDR2 SVGIG (reference sequence). The V and J ends lost 7 bases and 8 bases, in that order; junction bases with no gene match: 10. The CDR3 DNA sequence: TGTGCCTCTCCGCGGAGGGACAGCGAAAAACTGTTTTTT. Translation gives CASPRRDSEKLFF.

CDR3 sequence reads: CASTRVPGEKLFF. CDR3 coding DNA: TGCGCCAGCACGAGGGTCCCGGGCGAAAAACTGTTTTTT. This chain connects TRBV10-1 to TRBJ1-4, with no clear D. Germline CDR1 and CDR2: WNHNN and SYGVQD (reference sequence). This CDR3 has 13 amino acids. Trimming cost V 7 bases and J 8 bases, with 14 bases left between them.

This chain connects TRBV19 to TRBJ1-5; tentatively, D is TRBD1 (6 bases). V lost 5 bases and J 4 bases, leaving 18 bases between the germline ends. CDR1 is LNHDA, CDR2 SQIVND, per germline (reference sequence). The CDR3 is made up of 16 amino acids. The CDR3 nucleotides read TGTGCCAGTAGTCCCCAGGGAGTGGGGGCAAATCAGCCCCAGCATTTT. Protein product: CASSPQGVGANQPQHF.

V and J are TRBV10-3 and TRBJ2-5; maybe TRBD1 (6 bases). Trimming took 4 bases from V and 5 from J, leaving 17 bases between them. Germline CDR1 and CDR2: ENHRY and SYGVKD. The CDR3 sequence is 15 residues long. The CDR3 DNA follows: TGTGCCATCAGTGGGCCCGGGACACCCCAGGAGACCCAGTACTTC. Translating it yields CAISGPGTPQETQYF.

The J gene is TRBJ2-2, the V gene TRBV4-1, with TRBD2 matching 9 bases. Germline V CDR1 and CDR2: MGHRA, YSYEKL. This CDR3 comprises 18 residues. The junction had 10 bases not matched to a gene; V was cut back by 2 bases and J by 3 bases. The CDR3 DNA is TGCGCCAGCAGCCAATTCCTAGCGGGATCACATTACACCGGGGAGCTGTTTTTT. It codes for CASSQFLAGSHYTGELFF.